This paragraph reports one TCR beta chain. Its antigen is not identified. The protocol was immunoSEQ multiplex PCR, while the TCRdb copy is restricted to in-frame clones and leaves out a portion. The data hold about 67,000 clones, with around 83% observed a single time. Germline CDR1 ENHRY, CDR2 SYGVKD. Trimming removed 4 bases from V and 7 bases from J, with 10 bases in between. The CDR3 extends over 12 amino acids. This sample was taken from a study of OX40 agonist ivuxolimab in advanced cancers. In the study overall: Those treated in dose escalation had hepatocellular carcinoma, melanoma, renal cell cancer or head and neck cancer. Mean age 60 years, range about 23 to 80; nearly 85% male.

Notes on the study in general: Nonresponders included some who also had low normalized T-cell clonal expansion. Expanded clones belonging to CD8+ T cells outnumbered, on average, those of CD4+.

The rearrangement links TRBV10-3 to TRBJ1-2, with unresolved D. The origin of this receptor is an adult with an advanced solid tumor such as melanoma, head and neck, liver or kidney cancer. Here the sequenced sample was CD4+ or CD8+ T cells sorted from blood, taken in a trial of the OX40 agonist ivuxolimab. This CDR3 is CAISGEDGGYTF. Written as DNA, the CDR3 is TGTGCCATCAGTGGGGAGGACGGTGGCTACACCTTC.